This entry lists 6 T cell receptor beta chains sequenced from one sample in a study of blood T cell repertoires in COVID-19. The protocol was immunoSEQ multiplex PCR, while the TCRdb copy is restricted to in-frame clones and leaves out a portion. Of approximately 47,000 clones detected, approximately 88% appear once; the ten largest clones hold 12%. Sequenced sample: peripheral blood. All receptors derive from a human donor with active COVID-19. The donor label of this sample is uncertain.

V is TRBV28 and J is TRBJ2-7; 7 nucleotides line up with TRBD1. This CDR3 region has 13 residues. V lost 6 bases to trimming and J lost 0 bases; unmatched junction nucleotides: 2. The germline CDR1 and CDR2 sequences are MDHEN and SYDVKM. The CDR3 bases are TGTGCCAGCAGAAGGGACAGCTCCTACGAGCAGTACTTC. This gives the protein CASRRDSSYEQYF.

The V and J genes are TRBV9 and TRBJ2-5, with D perhaps matching TRBD2 (6 bases). V was trimmed by 0 bases and J by 9 bases, leaving 21 bases between them. CDR3 size: 16 residues. Germline values: CDR1 SGDLS, CDR2 YYNGEE. The CDR3 nucleotides are TGTGCCAGCAGCGTAGTCGGGGGAGGTGCTCTTGAGGCCCAGTACTTC. Translating it yields CASSVVGGGALEAQYF.

The gene calls are TRBV3-1 (or the pseudogene TRBV3-2) and TRBJ2-6, with TRBD1 matching over 7 bases. V shed 4 bases, J shed 0 bases, and the junction held 3 bases outside the gene matches. This CDR3 has 16 residues. From germline, CDR1 is LGHDT and CDR2 YNNKEL (reference sequence). The CDR3 DNA follows: TGTGCCAGCAGCCTGACAGGGCGCTCTGGGGCCAACGTCCTGACTTTC. Residues: CASSLTGRSGANVLTF.

The J gene is TRBJ1-1, the V gene TRBV10-2; D might be TRBD1 (5 bases). CDR3 length equals 16 residues. Trimming cost V 8 bases and J 0 bases, with 19 bases left between them. CDR1 is WSHSY and CDR2 is SAAADI in the germline V gene. The CDR3 loop reads CASRGLGEVVNTEAFF. The DNA of the CDR3 is TGCGCCAGCCGGGGACTGGGAGAGGTTGTGAACACTGAAGCTTTCTTT.

The V and J genes are TRBV7-9 and TRBJ1-2, with 7 bases aligning to TRBD1. This CDR3 has 14 amino acids. The germline CDR1 and CDR2 sequences are SEHNR and FQNEAQ (reference sequence). The junction had 5 bases not matched to a gene; V was cut back by 5 bases and J by 2 bases. CDR3 sequence: CASSRQGSNYGYTF. The CDR3, as DNA: TGTGCCAGCAGCCGACAGGGATCCAACTATGGCTACACCTTC.

The chain links TRBV10-3 to TRBJ1-4; D gene ambiguous. The CDR3 sequence is 14 residues long. Per germline, CDR1 ENHRY and CDR2 SYGVKD. The V end was cut by 3 bases, the J end by 0 bases, with 5 bases between. CDR3 sequence reads: CAISDSATNEKLFF. The CDR3 nucleotides read TGTGCCATCAGTGACAGTGCAACTAATGAAAAACTGTTTTTT.